This T cell receptor beta chain originates from a study of T cells after posttransplantation cyclophosphamide. V lost 6 bases to trimming and J lost 5 bases; unmatched junction nucleotides: 11. CDR1 is MNHEY, CDR2 SMNVEV, per germline (reference sequence). The CDR3 consists of 15 residues. About this clone: Its antigen is undetermined.

A marrow graft followed busulfan-fludarabine conditioning, with cyclophosphamide on days +3 and +4. Assay: immunoSEQ multiplex PCR; the TCRdb copy retains only in-frame clones and omits some. This sample has more than 10,000 clones, with around four fifths found just once. Findings and limits, study-wide: Later post-transplant blood repertoires were often dominated by donor CD8+ memory clones. Recipient CMV seropositivity and CMV reactivation strongly tracked TRB clonality. Tissue-infiltrating T cells from skin or gut overlapped little with blood T cells.

This clonotype was sampled from a female patient aged 50-59 years who received an allogeneic stem cell transplant from a related donor, was CMV-positive, and had no GVHD. Some T cells may be graft donor cells. This chain joins TRBV27 and TRBJ2-7, with 9 bases lining up with TRBD1. The sequencing here drew on PBMCs, taken approximately 2,000 days after allogeneic stem cell transplant with posttransplant cyclophosphamide. For the CDR3, the DNA is TGTGCCAGCAGACTTCCCGGGACAGGGTTTGACGAGCAGTACTTC. Translated: CASRLPGTGFDEQYF.